Sequencing of this T cell receptor beta chain was carried out in a study of Ad26.COV2.S vaccination and SARS-CoV-2 variants. Background on the study: In the study, Ad26.COV2.S was injected intramuscularly once, or twice 56 days apart.

CDR3 length: 13 amino acids. The V and J ends lost 8 bases and 7 bases respectively, with 14 bases between them. Germline loops: CDR1 MGHDK, CDR2 SYGVNS. The treatment: about 20 received Ad26.COV2.S at low or high dose, single or two shots; roughly 5 received placebo; per-sample allocation not given. The samples were gathered on day 63 after the first injection of vaccine or placebo. Within Boston, the person who donated was an adult of 18-55 years. Clones were sequenced by immunoSEQ multiplex PCR, and TCRdb holds only the in-frame ones, with some missing. The sample carries hundreds of thousands of clones, more than 80% recorded once. Comments on this clone: The antigen is not known.

Points from the study as a whole: The analyses of TCR breadth and depth may have understated the size of total T cell responses. Placebo and vaccine recipients had non-spike TCR breadth that was similar.

The source was peripheral blood, collected in a trial of Ad26.COV2.S vaccine versus placebo. The sequence was collected from a person between 18 and 65 years old who received the Ad26.COV2.S COVID-19 vaccine or a placebo. V and J are TRBV25-1 and TRBJ1-4, with D possibly being TRBD1 (5 bases). The CDR3 here is CASAPAGSEKLFF. CDR3 nucleotide sequence: TGTGCCAGCGCTCCGGCAGGGAGTGAAAAACTGTTTTTT.